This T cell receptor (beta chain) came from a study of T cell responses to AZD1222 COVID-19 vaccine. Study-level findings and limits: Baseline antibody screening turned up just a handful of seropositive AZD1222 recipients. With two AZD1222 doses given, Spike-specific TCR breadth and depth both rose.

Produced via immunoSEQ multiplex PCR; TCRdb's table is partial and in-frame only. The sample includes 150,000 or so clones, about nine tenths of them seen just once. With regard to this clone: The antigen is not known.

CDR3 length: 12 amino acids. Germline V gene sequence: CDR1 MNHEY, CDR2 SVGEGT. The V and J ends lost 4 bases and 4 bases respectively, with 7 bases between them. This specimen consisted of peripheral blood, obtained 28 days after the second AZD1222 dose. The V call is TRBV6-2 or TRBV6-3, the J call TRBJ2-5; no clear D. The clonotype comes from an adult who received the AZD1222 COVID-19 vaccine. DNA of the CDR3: TGTGCCAGCAGTTTTGCCCGAGAGACCCAGTACTTC. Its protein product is CASSFARETQYF.